This is a list of T cell receptor beta chains from one sample in a study of beta chain features in type 1 diabetes. The data were produced by immunoSEQ multiplex PCR, yet TCRdb's version contains in-frame clones alone and is incomplete. The table shows some 350,000 clones, with roughly 13% occurring only once. Sequencing was carried out using naive CD4+ T cells from blood. All receptors derive from a woman younger than 35 with type 1 diabetes. Both conserved end residues are part of each CDR3. Fields, in order: clone size, D gene, V gene, J gene, CDR3 protein, CDR3 DNA. D genes are given only for firm matches. Clone size, where shown, is once, few, many, or a class for clones that have expanded.

size: few
D: TRBD2
V: TRBV5-1
J: TRBJ2-1
CDR3: CASRLLADSYNEQFF
DNA: TGCGCCAGCAGATTACTAGCGGACTCCTACAATGAGCAGTTCTTC

size: NA
D: NA
V: TRBV27
J: TRBJ2-2
CDR3: CASSPDWGRNTGELFF
DNA: TGTGCCAGCAGTCCGGACTGGGGAAGAAACACCGGGGAGCTGTTTTTT

size: few
D: TRBD1
V: TRBV9
J: TRBJ2-2
CDR3: CASSATGVYGELFF
DNA: TGTGCCAGCAGCGCCACAGGGGTGTACGGGGAGCTGTTTTTT

size: few
D: NA
V: TRBV4-3
J: TRBJ1-2
CDR3: CASSPQGPGGYTF
DNA: TGCGCCAGCAGCCCTCAGGGGCCCGGTGGCTACACCTTC

size: few
D: NA
V: TRBV15
J: TRBJ2-3
CDR3: CATSRGWGRDTQYF
DNA: TGTGCCACCAGCAGAGGGTGGGGGCGAGATACGCAGTATTTT

size: NA
D: NA
V: TRBV28
J: TRBJ1-2
CDR3: CASSLQGGYTF
DNA: TGTGCCAGCAGCCTCCAGGGGGGCTACACCTTC

size: NA
D: NA
V: TRBV10-3
J: TRBJ2-2
CDR3: CAISESQWPGELFF
DNA: TGTGCCATCAGTGAGTCGCAGTGGCCCGGGGAGCTGTTTTTT

size: few
D: TRBD2
V: TRBV10-3
J: TRBJ2-5
CDR3: CAISESTTSGSWGETQYF
DNA: TGTGCCATCAGTGAGAGTACGACTAGCGGGAGCTGGGGAGAGACCCAGTACTTC

size: few
D: NA
V: TRBV19
J: TRBJ1-2
CDR3: CASQWWGHGYTF
DNA: TGTGCCAGCCAATGGTGGGGCCATGGCTACACCTTC

size: few
D: TRBD1
V: TRBV7-9
J: TRBJ1-1
CDR3: CASSEWTGNTEAFF
DNA: TGTGCCAGCAGCGAGTGGACAGGGAACACTGAAGCTTTCTTT

size: few
D: TRBD2
V: TRBV5-6
J: TRBJ2-1
CDR3: CASSLGTSGELSSYNEQFF
DNA: TGTGCCAGCAGCTTGGGGACTAGCGGGGAATTGAGCTCCTACAATGAGCAGTTCTTC

size: NA
D: TRBD1
V: TRBV7-9
J: TRBJ1-2
CDR3: CASSFPGQAPYGYTF
DNA: TGTGCCAGCAGCTTCCCAGGACAGGCCCCCTATGGCTACACCTTC

size: few
D: TRBD2
V: TRBV30
J: TRBJ2-3
CDR3: CAWSPGLAGTQYF
DNA: TGTGCCTGGAGCCCCGGACTAGCGGGTACGCAGTATTTT

size: few
D: NA
V: TRBV7-9
J: TRBJ1-3
CDR3: CASSLTGQGNTIYF
DNA: TGTGCCAGCAGCTTAACAGGGCAAGGAAACACCATATATTTT

size: few
D: TRBD2
V: TRBV28
J: TRBJ2-2
CDR3: CASSFSGGGRGTGELFF
DNA: TGTGCCAGCAGTTTTTCCGGGGGCGGGAGGGGGACCGGGGAGCTGTTTTTT